This T cell receptor (beta chain) was obtained from a study of long-term antiretroviral therapy in people with HIV. General observations from the study: Repertoires looked antigen-experienced, with only a slight naive shift after ART.

The study drew at least one pre-ART and at least two post-ART PBMC samples from every donor. Treated in the United States were all of the participants with HIV. Trimming took off 1 base at V and 2 bases at J, with 12 bases between the two ends. The CDR3 sequence is 16 residues long. Per the germline V gene, CDR1 is SGHTA and CDR2 is FQGNSA. At survey level, the immunoSEQ assay was run in its v3.0 version. Data came from immunoSEQ multiplex PCR; TCRdb stores just in-frame clones and leaves some out. The table shows about 30,000 clones, with about 93% occurring only once. Concerning this clone: The antigen is undetermined.

Specimen: unsorted PBMCs, collected 6.5 years after starting antiretroviral therapy. J is TRBJ1-5 and V is TRBV7-2; a weak D match, TRBD1 (5 bases). The sequence was obtained from a woman aged 40 to 50 with HIV. The CDR3 sequence: CASSLGPGKGNQPQHF. For the CDR3, the DNA is TGTGCCAGCAGCTTAGGCCCAGGGAAGGGCAATCAGCCCCAGCATTTT.